Listed here are 7 T cell receptor beta chains from one sample, sequenced in a study of molecular identifiers for immune sequencing clone quantification. TCRdb analysed the PCR reads with MiXCR anew, one entry per CDR3 protein. The sample carries tens of thousands of distinct CDR3 sequences, about 19% recorded once. Material: naive CD8+ T cells from blood, with Jurkat cell RNA spiked in. Subset in this sample: FACS-sorted CD8+CD4-CCR7+CD45RA+ naive T cells. Receptor source: a human donor in good health. Some libraries in this study had Jurkat cell RNA spiked in.

J is TRBJ1-5 and V is TRBV6-1; D is possibly TRBD1 (5 bases). The germline CDR1 and CDR2 sequences are MNHNS and SASEGT. The CDR3 runs 17 residues. Trimming pared 9 bases from V and 2 bases from J, leaving 23 bases between. The CDR3 sequence: CASRLDRAIRGNQPQHF. The CDR3 DNA reads TGTGCCAGTCGCCTCGACAGAGCCATCCGTGGCAATCAGCCCCAGCATTTT.

By share, this clonotype ranks as medium-sized. This chain uses TRBV12-3 or TRBV12-4 with TRBJ2-3, with 9 bases lining up with TRBD1. The V segment lost 6 bases and the J segment 3 bases; nucleotides outside the gene matches: 4. The CDR3 is 14 amino acids. CDR3 sequence: CASRQGAHTDTQYF. The CDR3 DNA is TGTGCCAGCAGACAGGGGGCGCATACAGATACGCAGTATTTT.

This clonotype showed up many times. The chain combines TRBV4-2 with TRBJ2-7, with 9 positions matching TRBD2. The CDR3 consists of 15 residues. Trimming took 5 bases from V and 1 from J; bases not matched to a gene: 6. Germline V lookup: CDR1 LGHNA, CDR2 YNFKEQ. CDR3 region: CASSGELAGSYEQYF. CDR3 coding DNA: TGTGCCAGCAGCGGGGAGCTAGCGGGGTCCTACGAGCAGTACTTC.

This clonotype was recorded at least ten times. The V call is TRBV4-2, the J call TRBJ2-3; D is uncertain. V lost 0 bases and J lost 2, with 12 bases in between. Germline V lookup: CDR1 LGHNA, CDR2 YNFKEQ. This CDR3 spans 16 amino acids. CDR3 in amino acids: CASSQDIAVITDTQYF. DNA of the CDR3: TGTGCCAGCAGCCAAGATATCGCCGTAATCACAGATACGCAGTATTTT.

This clonotype was seen a few times. The chain carries TRBV4-3 and TRBJ2-2; D is uncertain. The CDR3 is 16 amino acids. Looked up from germline, CDR1 is LGHNA and CDR2 is YSLEER. V shed 1 base and J shed 0 bases, with 9 bases lying between them. CDR3 amino acids: CASSQVLQANTGELFF. The CDR3 DNA reads TGCGCCAGCAGCCAAGTCTTGCAGGCGAACACCGGGGAGCTGTTTTTT.

V is TRBV14 and J is TRBJ2-5; TRBD2 agrees at 13 bases. J was trimmed by 5 bases and V by 2 bases; bases with no gene match: 5. Germline CDR1 and CDR2: SGHDN and FVKESK. The CDR3 contains 16 residues. As DNA, the CDR3 is TGTGCCAGCAGCCAACCGGGACTAGCGGGATATGAGACCCAGTACTTC. It encodes CASSQPGLAGYETQYF.

The rearrangement joins TRBV27 to TRBJ2-2; 7 bases are a match to TRBD1. Losses at the gene ends were 6 bases for V and 6 bases for J; bases not matched to a gene: 10. The CDR3 runs 15 residues. Germline V gene data show CDR1 as MNHEY and CDR2 as SMNVEV (reference sequence). In nucleotides, the CDR3 is TGTGCCAGCAGGCTGGGAATGACAGGGCCCGGGGAGCTGTTTTTT. Amino acid sequence: CASRLGMTGPGELFF.